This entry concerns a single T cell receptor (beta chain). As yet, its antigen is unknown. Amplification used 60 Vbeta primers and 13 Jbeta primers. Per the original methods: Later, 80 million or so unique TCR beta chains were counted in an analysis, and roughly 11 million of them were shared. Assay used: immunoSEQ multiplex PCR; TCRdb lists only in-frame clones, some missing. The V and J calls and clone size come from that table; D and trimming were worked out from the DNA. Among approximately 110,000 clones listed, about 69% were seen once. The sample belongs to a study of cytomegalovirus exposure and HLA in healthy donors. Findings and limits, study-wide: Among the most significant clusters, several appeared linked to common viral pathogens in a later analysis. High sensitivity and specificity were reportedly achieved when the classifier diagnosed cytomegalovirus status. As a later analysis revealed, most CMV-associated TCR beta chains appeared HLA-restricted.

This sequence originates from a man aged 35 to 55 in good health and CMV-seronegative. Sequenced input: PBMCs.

CDR3: CASSHRVLSYNEQFF. CDR3 in DNA: TGTGCCAGCAGTCACAGGGTTTTGTCCTACAATGAGCAGTTCTTC. The chain recombines TRBV6-5 with TRBJ2-1, with D tentatively TRBD1 (6 bases). The CDR3 has 15 amino acids. Germline V gives CDR1 MNHEY, CDR2 SVGAGI. The germline V and J ends were trimmed by 5 bases and 1 base, with 12 bases remaining between them.